The source of this TCR beta chain is a study of Ad26.COV2.S vaccination and SARS-CoV-2 variants. Repertoires were generated with immunoSEQ multiplex PCR, while TCRdb's copy carries only in-frame clones and drops some. The repertoire includes about 410,000 clones, approximately 91% of them detected once, and approximately 3.7% sits in the top ten. Treatment reported: over 15 received Ad26.COV2.S at low or high dose, single or two shots; 5 received placebo; per-sample allocation not given. The study sampled participants on day 63 after the first vaccine or placebo injection. Germline CDR1 and CDR2: MNHEY and SVGAGI. V was cut by 6 bases and J by 5 bases, with 14 bases left in between. The CDR3 length is 13 residues.

V and J are TRBV6-5 and TRBJ2-7; D is possibly TRBD1 (6 bases). The starting material was peripheral blood, obtained in a trial of Ad26.COV2.S vaccine versus placebo. The receptor was isolated from a person aged 18-60 years who received the Ad26.COV2.S COVID-19 vaccine or a placebo. DNA for the CDR3: TGTGCCAGCAGAGAGCAGGGGTTCCACGAGCAGTACTTC. Translated: CASREQGFHEQYF.